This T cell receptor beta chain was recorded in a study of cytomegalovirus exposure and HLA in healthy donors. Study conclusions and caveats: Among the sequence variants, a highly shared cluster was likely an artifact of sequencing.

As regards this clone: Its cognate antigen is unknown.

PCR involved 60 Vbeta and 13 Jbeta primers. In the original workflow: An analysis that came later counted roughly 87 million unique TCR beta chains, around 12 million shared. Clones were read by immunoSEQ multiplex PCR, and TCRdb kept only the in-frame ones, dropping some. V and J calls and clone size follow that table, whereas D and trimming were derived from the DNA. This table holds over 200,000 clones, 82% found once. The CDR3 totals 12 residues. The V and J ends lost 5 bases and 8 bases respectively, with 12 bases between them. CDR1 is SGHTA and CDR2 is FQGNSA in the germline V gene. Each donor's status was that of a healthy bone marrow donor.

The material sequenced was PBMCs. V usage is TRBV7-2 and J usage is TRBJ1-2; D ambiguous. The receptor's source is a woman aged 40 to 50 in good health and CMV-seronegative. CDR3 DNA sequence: TGTGCCAGCAGCCCCGAAATTCGGGGCTACACCTTC. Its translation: CASSPEIRGYTF.